This T cell receptor (beta chain) was observed in a study of blood T cells in healthy people across ages. Per the germline V gene, CDR1 is DFQATT and CDR2 is SNEGSKA (reference sequence). Trimming left V 1 base short and J 0 bases short, with 8 bases between. The CDR3 runs 14 residues. Each sample gave at least 7 million isolated PBMCs. Findings and limits, study-wide: Long-lived donors had more naive CD4+ cells and higher diversity than aged donors. While age rose, TCR beta diversity per million T cells dropped in a roughly linear way.

A second PCR, run for roughly 7 to 11 cycles, used a sample-barcoded 5' primer plus a J-beta primer mix. Every sample gave at least 2.5 million paired-end reads containing CDR3. One entry per CDR3 protein results from TCRdb running MiXCR on the 5' RACE reads. This table holds about 1,800,000 distinct CDR3 sequences, over 25% found once. Concerning this clonotype: Its antigen is unknown.

The sample comprised blood. The chain joins TRBV20-1 to TRBJ2-3; no clear D. The clonotype comes from a woman in her 30s in good health. The CDR3 DNA sequence: TGCAGTGCTAGAGCTCTAGACAGCACAGATACGCAGTATTTT. Translation: CSARALDSTDTQYF.